This TCR beta chain came from a study of blood T cell repertoires in COVID-19. Overall study: Nucleic acid was either cDNA or gDNA, and it came from T cells, B-cell-depleted T cells, or PBMCs.

This clone appeared once. Authors' analysis steps: Amplification with reference gene primers provided the estimates of nucleated cell counts. The data were produced by immunoSEQ multiplex PCR, yet TCRdb's version contains in-frame clones alone and is incomplete. The DNA gave D and trimming, while V, J and clone size come from that table. The sample includes approximately 150,000 clones, 60% to 85% of them seen just once. The length of the CDR3 is 16 residues. The germline V and J ends were trimmed by 1 base and 4 bases, with 16 bases remaining between them. Germline values: CDR1 MGHRA, CDR2 YSYEKL. The sample consisted of peripheral blood. This TCR was recovered from a man aged 45-65 years with acute or convalescent COVID-19. This chain connects TRBV4-1 to TRBJ1-1; perhaps TRBD1 as D (6 bases). CDR3 in DNA: TGCGCCAGCAGCCAAGGCCCACAGGGATCAGTCACTGAAGCTTTCTTT. Residues: CASSQGPQGSVTEAFF.